Below are 8 T cell receptor beta chains sequenced from a single sample in a study of cytomegalovirus exposure and HLA in healthy donors. The study ran its PCR with 60 Vbeta and 13 Jbeta primers. Method: immunoSEQ multiplex PCR; TCRdb's copy keeps in-frame clones and lacks some. In the table there are about 110,000 clones, 73% of which are singletons. The sample was PBMCs. These receptors all stem from a man under 40 in good health and CMV-seronegative.

The V call is TRBV5-6, the J call TRBJ2-3; 7 nucleotides match TRBD1. This CDR3 spans 15 amino acids. The ends lost 2 bases at V and 6 bases at J; junction bases unmatched: 9. The germline V gene encodes CDR1 SGHDT and CDR2 YYEEEE. Here the CDR3 DNA reads TGTGCCAGCAGCTTACAGGGGCGGGCGGCCGATACGCAGTATTTT. Translated, it gives CASSLQGRAADTQYF.

This clone was picked up a small number of times. This chain uses TRBV7-3 with TRBJ2-6; tentative D call: TRBD2 (5 bases). CDR1 and CDR2 from the germline V gene are SGHTA and FQGTGA. Trimming stripped 6 bases from V and 4 bases from J, with 10 bases between. The CDR3 has 14 amino acids. The CDR3 bases are TGTGCCAGCAGTCCTGGAGGAGGGGCCAACGTCCTGACTTTC. Its translation: CASSPGGGANVLTF.

On this clone itself: The same CDR3 is also encoded by other DNA sequences in this sample. The V and J genes are TRBV29-1 and TRBJ2-5, with TRBD2 matching 7 bases. CDR1 and CDR2 from the germline V gene are SQVTM and ANQGSEA. The CDR3 loop spans 12 amino acids. The V gene end was trimmed by 4 bases and the J gene end by 5 bases; junction bases not matched to a gene: 4. CDR3 amino acids: CSVGREGETQYF. DNA for the CDR3: TGCAGCGTTGGGAGGGAGGGGGAGACCCAGTACTTC. Looking up the rest from reference TRBV29-1 and TRBJ2-5 gives the full variable domain: SAVISQKPSRDICQRGTSLTIQCQVDSQVTMMFWYRQQPGQSLTLIATANQGSEATYESGFVIDKFPISRPNLTFSTLTVSNMSPEDSSIYLCSVGREGETQYFGPGTRLLVL.

The chain carries TRBV5-1 and TRBJ2-6; D unresolved. V lost 4 bases and J lost 0, with 20 bases in between. Germline lookup yields CDR1 SGHRS and CDR2 YFSETQ. The length of the CDR3 is 19 residues. The CDR3 here is CASSIERQQQYSGANVLTF. In DNA, the CDR3 is TGCGCCAGCAGCATTGAACGGCAACAACAGTACTCTGGGGCCAACGTCCTGACTTTC. Using reference TRBV5-1 and TRBJ2-6 for the parts outside the CDR3, the full variable domain is KAGVTQTPRYLIKTRGQQVTLSCSPISGHRSVSWYQQTPGQGLQFLFEYFSETQRNKGNFPGRFSGRQFSNSRSEMNVSTLELGDSALYLCASSIERQQQYSGANVLTFGAGSRLTVL.

The V and J genes are TRBV18 and TRBJ2-5; D call uncertain. Germline-derived CDR1 and CDR2 are KGHSH and LQKENI. CDR3 size: 11 residues. Trimming removed 3 bases from V and 6 bases from J, with 5 bases in between. This CDR3 reads CASSPGQTQYF. DNA of the CDR3: TGTGCCAGCTCACCGGGCCAGACCCAGTACTTC.

This chain uses TRBV5-1 with TRBJ2-3, with D uncertain. This CDR3 has 16 residues. The ends were cut back, 2 bases at V and 0 bases at J, with 13 bases in the middle. The V gene's germline CDR1 is SGHRS and CDR2 YFSETQ. The CDR3 spells CASSFVSLTSTDTQYF. In DNA, the CDR3 is TGCGCCAGCAGCTTCGTTAGCCTCACGAGCACAGATACGCAGTATTTT. Full variable domain (missing parts from reference TRBV5-1 and TRBJ2-3): KAGVTQTPRYLIKTRGQQVTLSCSPISGHRSVSWYQQTPGQGLQFLFEYFSETQRNKGNFPGRFSGRQFSNSRSEMNVSTLELGDSALYLCASSFVSLTSTDTQYFGPGTRLTVL.

J is TRBJ1-4 and V is TRBV7-2, with TRBD1 identical over 7 bases. V dropped 2 bases and J dropped 7; count of bases not matched to a gene: 4. Germline V gene lookup returns CDR1 SGHTA and CDR2 FQGNSA. The CDR3 extends over 14 amino acids. CDR3: CASSLSTGREKLFF. Here the CDR3 DNA reads TGTGCCAGCAGCTTATCGACAGGGCGTGAAAAACTGTTTTTT.

This chain joins TRBV19 and TRBJ1-5, with 7 nucleotides matching TRBD1. The CDR3 runs to 15 residues. Unmatched junction bases numbered 5, after V lost 3 bases and J lost 3 bases. The V gene's germline CDR1 is LNHDA and CDR2 SQIVND (reference sequence). This chain's CDR3 is CASSMADRVNQPQHF. The DNA for the CDR3 is TGTGCCAGTAGTATGGCCGACAGGGTCAATCAGCCCCAGCATTTT.